A single sample gave rise to the 2 T cell receptor beta chains below, sequenced in a study of cytomegalovirus exposure and HLA in healthy donors. It was with 60 Vbeta and 13 Jbeta primers that the PCR ran. Here immunoSEQ multiplex PCR was the method, and the copy in TCRdb shows in-frame clones only, minus some. The table includes about 80,000 clones, roughly 65% detected once. Sequenced: PBMCs. These receptors came from a male donor in good health and CMV-seropositive.

The chain recombines TRBV28 with TRBJ2-6; 7 bases are shared with TRBD1. From germline, CDR1 is MDHEN and CDR2 SYDVKM. This CDR3 has 16 amino acids. Germline trimming cut 3 bases from V and 1 base from J; bases unmatched to any gene: 3. CDR3 DNA: TGTGCCAGCAGTTTCAACAGGGGTTCTGGGGCCAACGTCCTGACTTTC. Residues: CASSFNRGSGANVLTF.

The V call is TRBV7-7, the J call TRBJ2-5; 7 bases are a match to TRBD2. Germline V lookup: CDR1 SSHAT, CDR2 FNYEAQ (reference sequence). The CDR3 is 13 amino acids. V was pared by 5 bases and J by 4 bases, with 4 bases of the junction left unmatched. CDR3 sequence: CASSPGLVETQYF. As DNA, the CDR3 is TGTGCCAGCAGCCCCGGACTAGTAGAGACCCAGTACTTC.